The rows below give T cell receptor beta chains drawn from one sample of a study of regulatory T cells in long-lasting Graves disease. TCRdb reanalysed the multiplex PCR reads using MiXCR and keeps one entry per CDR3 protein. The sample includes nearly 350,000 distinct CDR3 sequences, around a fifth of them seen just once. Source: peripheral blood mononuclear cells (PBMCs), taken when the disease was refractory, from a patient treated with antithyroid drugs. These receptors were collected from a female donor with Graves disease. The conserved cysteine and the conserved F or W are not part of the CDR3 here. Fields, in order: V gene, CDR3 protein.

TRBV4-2,ASSGTLAGGPRTGELF
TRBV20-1,SADTGGSGNTIY
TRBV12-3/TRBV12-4,ASCGGSELGAF
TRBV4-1,ASSRWGGGTEAF
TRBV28,ASSFELGGFKIAKNIQY
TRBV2,ASSRGTAVNQPQH
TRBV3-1,ASSHLQGAGKNIQY
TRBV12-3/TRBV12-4,ASSLWETYNSPLH
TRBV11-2,ASSLFQNTEAF
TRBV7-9,ASSYDIRPTQY
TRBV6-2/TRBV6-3,ASSNGVFVGELF
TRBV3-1,ASSQGLAGREQY
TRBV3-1,ASSQLAGLTDTQY
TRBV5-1,ASSLDYRGTDGYT
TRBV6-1,ASHRGLGTEAF
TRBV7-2,ASSSVGLAGGPEQY
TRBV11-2,ASSLGGGARNEQY
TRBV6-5,ASSSGQGNYQPQH
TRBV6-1,ASRRGQRDEQF
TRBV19,ASGIGTATAFSYEQY
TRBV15,ATSRDGGTNEKLF
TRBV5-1,ASSLNRGSLH
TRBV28,ASSWALVTGELF
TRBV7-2,ASSNRQGSLYGYT
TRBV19,ASSRRQVNTEAF
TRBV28,ASSLRGQGYGYT
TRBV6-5,ASSYFGSGGGETQY
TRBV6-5,ASSLLGDTEAF
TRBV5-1,ASSLDDTGELF
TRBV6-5,ASSYEFRGSGYGYT
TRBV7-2,ASSFGGIAKNIQY
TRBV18,ASSPIAGTRPYEQY
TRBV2,ASRSPGARVETQY
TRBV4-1,ASSREQGSSGNTIY
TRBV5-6,ASSFLSLGDETQY